This passage covers 17 T cell receptor beta chains from one sample sequenced in a study of OX40 agonist ivuxolimab in advanced cancers. Method: immunoSEQ multiplex PCR; TCRdb's copy keeps in-frame clones and lacks some. The sample has 40,000 to 50,000 clones, approximately 90% seen once. Source: CD4+ or CD8+ T cells sorted from blood, taken in a trial of the OX40 agonist ivuxolimab. All receptors derive from an adult with an advanced solid tumor such as melanoma, head and neck, liver or kidney cancer.

V is TRBV7-9 and J is TRBJ2-3; TRBD1 matches at 7 bases. The CDR3 spans 15 residues. Germline loops: CDR1 SEHNR, CDR2 FQNEAQ (reference sequence). The junction had 9 bases not matched to a gene; V was cut back by 5 bases and J by 4 bases. CDR3 DNA sequence: TGTGCCAGCAGCCTTAGACAGGGCGTCTCAGATACGCAGTATTTT. Its translation: CASSLRQGVSDTQYF.

This chain joins TRBV27 and TRBJ2-3; TRBD2 matches at 9 bases. This CDR3 is 16 amino acids long. Germline CDR1 and CDR2: MNHEY and SMNVEV (reference sequence). Trimming removed 3 bases from V and 3 bases from J; junction bases left unmatched: 7. CDR3 nucleotide sequence: TGTGCCAGCAGTTTGAAGGCTAGCGGGATGACAGATACGCAGTATTTT. Residues: CASSLKASGMTDTQYF.

The table lists this clone with a count of one. The rearrangement joins TRBV19 to TRBJ2-7; D uncertain. The CDR3 consists of 14 residues. Germline V gene data show CDR1 as LNHDA and CDR2 as SQIVND (reference sequence). The germline V and J ends were trimmed by 3 bases and 1 base, with 10 bases remaining between them. The CDR3 loop reads CASSISTPSYEQYF. The CDR3 DNA is TGTGCCAGTAGTATCAGTACCCCTTCCTACGAGCAGTACTTC.

The chain uses TRBV4-2 and TRBJ2-5; D not certain. V shed 3 bases and J shed 0 bases, with 5 bases lying between them. Germline V lookup: CDR1 LGHNA, CDR2 YNFKEQ. CDR3 length equals 13 residues. This chain's CDR3 is CASSQGNQETQYF. The CDR3 nucleotides are TGTGCCAGCAGCCAGGGGAACCAAGAGACCCAGTACTTC.

The rearrangement links TRBV9 to TRBJ2-2; 8 bases line up with TRBD2. J gave up 1 base and V 3 bases, and 8 bases lay outside the gene matches. The CDR3 length is 17 residues. Germline CDR1 and CDR2: SGDLS and YYNGEE. CDR3 in DNA: TGTGCCAGCAGCGACCCGGGGGGGCAGGGGAACACCGGGGAGCTGTTTTTT. It translates to CASSDPGGQGNTGELFF. The complete variable domain, with remaining parts taken from reference TRBV9 and TRBJ2-2, reads DSGVTQTPKHLITATGQRVTLRCSPRSGDLSVYWYQQSLDQGLQFLIQYYNGEERAKGNILERFSAQQFPDLHSELNLSSLELGDSALYFCASSDPGGQGNTGELFFGEGSRLTVL.

This chain joins TRBV27 and TRBJ1-2, with a possible D match to TRBD1 (6 bases). Trimming pared 4 bases from V and 8 bases from J, leaving 20 bases between. The CDR3 covers 15 residues. Germline CDR1 reads MNHEY; CDR2 reads SMNVEV (reference sequence). Written as DNA, the CDR3 is TGTGCCAGCAGTTCCCTGGACAGCCGCCTCTTCGGCTACACCTTC. Translating it yields CASSSLDSRLFGYTF.

This clone came up once. The V gene is TRBV5-4, the J gene TRBJ2-7, with 12 bases that match TRBD2. With 0 bases clipped from V and 4 bases from J, the junction kept 2 bases outside the gene matches. Germline V gene data show CDR1 as SGHNT and CDR2 as YYREEE (reference sequence). The CDR3 is 15 residues long. CDR3 sequence: CASSLVTSGGYEQYF. CDR3 DNA: TGTGCCAGCAGCTTGGTGACTAGCGGGGGTTACGAGCAGTACTTC.

The V gene is TRBV6-6, the J gene TRBJ1-2; the D is unclear. V was pared by 2 bases and J by 4 bases, with 8 bases between. Germline V gives CDR1 MNHNY, CDR2 SVGAGI (reference sequence). The CDR3 extends over 13 amino acids. CDR3 coding DNA: TGTGCCAGCAGTTACCCGGACGGCTATGGCTACACCTTC. Translating gives CASSYPDGYGYTF.

The chain recombines TRBV4-3 with TRBJ2-7; D remains unclear. Deletions cut 5 bases from V and 2 bases from J, with 13 bases between. Per germline, CDR1 LGHNA and CDR2 YSLEER. There are 14 residues in the CDR3. CDR3 sequence reads: CASSTSLGTYEQYF. For the CDR3, the DNA is TGCGCCAGCAGCACCAGTTTGGGAACCTACGAGCAGTACTTC.

The chain has TRBV9 and TRBJ2-1; TRBD2 matches 7 bases. CDR1 SGDLS and CDR2 YYNGEE come from the germline V gene. V was clipped by 4 bases and J by 6 bases; unmatched bases: 10. This CDR3 has 15 amino acids. This CDR3 reads CASSPLAGVPNEQFF. The CDR3, as DNA: TGTGCCAGCAGCCCCTTGGCGGGAGTACCCAATGAGCAGTTCTTC.

The chain couples TRBV6-6 to TRBJ1-5; D is undetermined. The CDR3 runs 14 residues. Per germline, CDR1 MNHNY and CDR2 SVGAGI (reference sequence). The V gene lost 0 bases and the J gene lost 3 bases, with 6 bases spanning the gap. DNA of the CDR3: TGTGCCAGCAGTTACTCAGGGTTCAATCAGCCCCAGCATTTT. Its protein product is CASSYSGFNQPQHF.

The chain carries TRBV4-1 and TRBJ2-1; D possibly uses TRBD1 or TRBD2 (7 bases each). The CDR3 contains 16 residues. The V gene's germline CDR1 is MGHRA and CDR2 YSYEKL. V lost 5 bases, J lost 4 bases, and 18 bases lay in between. The CDR3 region has the DNA TGCGCCAGCAGCGAGGGGGCGGGAGATAGGTACAATGAGCAGTTCTTC. This gives the protein CASSEGAGDRYNEQFF.

Concerning this clone: In the same sample, other DNA sequences code for this CDR3. The rearrangement joins TRBV7-6 to TRBJ2-3; possibly TRBD2 for D (6 bases). Germline V lookup: CDR1 SGHVS, CDR2 FNYEAQ. This CDR3 contains 15 residues. The germline V and J ends were trimmed by 5 bases and 1 base, with 13 bases remaining between them. The CDR3 region is CASSPGLRGTDTQYF. The CDR3 bases are TGTGCCAGCAGCCCGGGACTCCGAGGCACAGATACGCAGTATTTT.

CDR3 amino acids: CASSVAGQSGGYGYTF. DNA of the CDR3: TGTGCCAGCAGCGTAGCGGGACAGTCTGGCGGGTATGGCTACACCTTC. The V call is TRBV9, the J call TRBJ1-2; 7 positions match TRBD1. V lost 0 bases to trimming and J lost 5 bases; unmatched junction nucleotides: 10. The germline gives CDR1 SGDLS, CDR2 YYNGEE. The CDR3 is made up of 16 amino acids.

This clone turned up a few times. This rearrangement joins TRBV18 to TRBJ2-6; maybe TRBD2 (5 bases). Germline CDR1 KGHSH, CDR2 LQKENI. The CDR3 has 16 residues. V was clipped by 6 bases and J by 2 bases, with 14 bases between them. The CDR3 nucleotides are TGTGCCAGCTCGTCAGGACTTCGCCCTGGGGCCAACGTCCTGACTTTC. The encoded protein is CASSSGLRPGANVLTF.

The V call is TRBV28, the J call TRBJ1-2, with D possibly TRBD1 on 5 matching bases. The CDR3 runs to 14 residues. The V end lost 3 bases, the J end lost 0 bases, and 8 bases lay between the germline ends. Germline V CDR1 and CDR2: MDHEN, SYDVKM. CDR3 DNA: TGTGCCAGCAGTTTTGGGACCGCTAACTATGGCTACACCTTC. Amino acid sequence: CASSFGTANYGYTF.

This clone showed up just once. V is TRBV14 and J is TRBJ2-5; 9 bases match TRBD2. CDR3 length: 16 amino acids. The germline V gene encodes CDR1 SGHDN and CDR2 FVKESK. The J segment lost 2 bases and the V segment lost 2 bases, leaving 6 bases of the junction unmatched. The CDR3 is CASSQLSGGLQETQYF. The CDR3 nucleotides read TGTGCCAGCAGCCAACTAAGCGGGGGGCTGCAAGAGACCCAGTACTTC.